This T cell receptor (beta chain) was identified in a study of control samples from healthy donors and cancer patients. This clone was detected only a few times. Measured with immunoSEQ multiplex PCR; TCRdb has only the in-frame clones, and not every one. The sample contains about 35,000 clones, more than 85% of which appear only once. CDR3 size: 13 residues. Trimming removed 3 bases from V and 6 bases from J; junction bases left unmatched: 1. The V gene's germline CDR1 is MNHNS and CDR2 SASEGT. Source material: PBMCs. The sequence came from a woman aged 40 to 50 with lung cancer. The chain combines TRBV6-1 with TRBJ2-4, with TRBD1 matching over 8 bases. The CDR3 sequence is CASSDQGANIQYF. The CDR3 DNA reads TGTGCCAGCAGTGATCAGGGGGCAAACATTCAGTACTTC.